A single T cell receptor beta chain is shown here with its context. Antigen unknown. The record originates from a study of T cells in narcolepsy. Overall study: Patients with NT1 or NT2 and healthy control donors were enrolled. Broader study findings: In some patient and control memory CD4+ samples, autoreactive clones were absent. HCRT-specific and TRIB2-specific autoreactive clonotypes appeared among same-patient CSF and blood CD4+ clonotypes.

The V gene end was trimmed by 3 bases and the J gene end by 4 bases; junction bases not matched to a gene: 4. The CDR3 is 14 residues long. The germline CDR1 and CDR2 sequences are KGHSH and LQKENI. Assay used: immunoSEQ multiplex PCR; TCRdb lists only in-frame clones, some missing. Of about 30,000 clones listed, 80% to 85% are singletons. The material sequenced was memory (CD45RA-) CD4+ T cells from blood. The receptor's source is a human donor in good health. This rearrangement joins TRBV18 to TRBJ2-7; TRBD1 matches at 9 bases. The DNA of the CDR3 is TGTGCCAGCTCACCCGGGACAGGGCTATACGAGCAGTACTTC. This codes for CASSPGTGLYEQYF.